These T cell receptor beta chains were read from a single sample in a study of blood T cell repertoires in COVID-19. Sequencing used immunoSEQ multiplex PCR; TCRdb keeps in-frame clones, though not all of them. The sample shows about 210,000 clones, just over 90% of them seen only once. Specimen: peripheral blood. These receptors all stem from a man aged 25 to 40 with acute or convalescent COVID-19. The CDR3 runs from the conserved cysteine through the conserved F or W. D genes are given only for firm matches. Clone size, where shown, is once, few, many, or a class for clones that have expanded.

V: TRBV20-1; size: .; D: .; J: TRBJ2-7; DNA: TGCGCGGTAACGGGTAGCGAGCAGTACTTC; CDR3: CAVTGSEQYF
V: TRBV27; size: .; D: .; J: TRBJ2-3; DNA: TGTGCCAGCAGCCTCCGGGCAGGGATAAGGGGGACGCAGTATTTT; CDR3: CASSLRAGIRGTQYF
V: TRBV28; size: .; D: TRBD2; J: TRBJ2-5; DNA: TGTGCCAGCAGTTTAGGAAATTTAGCGGGAGGGCAAGAGACCCAGTACTTC; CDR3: CASSLGNLAGGQETQYF
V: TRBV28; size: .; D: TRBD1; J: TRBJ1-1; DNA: TGTGCCAGCAGTTTGTCCCAGGGGGCGGGCACTGAAGCTTTCTTT; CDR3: CASSLSQGAGTEAFF
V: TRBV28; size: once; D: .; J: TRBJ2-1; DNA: TGTGCCAGCAGATCGGCTCAGTTGAACGGACGGGGCTCCTACAATGAGCAGTTCTTC; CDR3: CASRSAQLNGRGSYNEQFF
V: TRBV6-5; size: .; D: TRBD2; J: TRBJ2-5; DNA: TGTGCCAGCAGTCTCGGGACTAGCTCCCAAGAGACCCAGTACTTC; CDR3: CASSLGTSSQETQYF
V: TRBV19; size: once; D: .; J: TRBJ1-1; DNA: TGTGCCAGTGAGCCTTTCGGGGGGACTGAAGCTTTCTTT; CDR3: CASEPFGGTEAFF
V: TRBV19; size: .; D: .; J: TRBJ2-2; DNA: TGTGCCAGTAATTACAGGGCGAACACCGGGGAGCTGTTTTTT; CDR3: CASNYRANTGELFF
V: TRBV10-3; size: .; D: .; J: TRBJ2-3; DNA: TGTGCCATCAGTCCAAAAGATACGCAGTATTTT; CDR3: CAISPKDTQYF
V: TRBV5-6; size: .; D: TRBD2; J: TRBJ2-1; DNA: TGTGCCAGCAGCCGGGCCATAGCGGGAGGTGGGTTCTTC; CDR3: CASSRAIAGGGFF
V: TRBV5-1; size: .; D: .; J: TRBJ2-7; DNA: TGCGCCAGCAGCTTAGGAGGGGGCGTGTACGAGCAGTACTTC; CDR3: CASSLGGGVYEQYF
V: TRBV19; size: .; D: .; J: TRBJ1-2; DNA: TGTGCCAGTAGTATAGGCAGGGCTGGCTACACCTTC; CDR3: CASSIGRAGYTF
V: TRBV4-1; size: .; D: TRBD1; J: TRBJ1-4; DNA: TGCGCCAGCAGCCAAAGGGCAGGGGGAAATGAAAAACTGTTTTTT; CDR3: CASSQRAGGNEKLFF
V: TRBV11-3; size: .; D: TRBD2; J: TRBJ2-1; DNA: TGTGCCAGCAGCTTAGAGGGGACTAGCAATGAGCAGTTCTTC; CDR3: CASSLEGTSNEQFF
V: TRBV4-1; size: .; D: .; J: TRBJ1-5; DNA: TGCGCCAGCAGCCAAGAACCGGGGTCGAGGCAGCCCCAGCATTTT; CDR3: CASSQEPGSRQPQHF
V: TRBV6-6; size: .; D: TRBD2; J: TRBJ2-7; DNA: TGTGCCAGCAGTTACGCCGTGGCTAGCGGGGCCTACGAGCAGTACTTC; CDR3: CASSYAVASGAYEQYF
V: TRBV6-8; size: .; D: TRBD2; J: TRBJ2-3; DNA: TGTGCCAGCATTCCCGGGACTAGCGGAACTAGCACAGATACGCAGTATTTT; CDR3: CASIPGTSGTSTDTQYF
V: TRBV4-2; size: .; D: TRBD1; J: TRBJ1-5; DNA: TGTGCCAGCAGCGCGCGACAGGGGAGGACGGATCAGCCCCAGCATTTT; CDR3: CASSARQGRTDQPQHF
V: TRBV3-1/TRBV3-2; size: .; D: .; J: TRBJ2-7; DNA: TGTGCCAGCAGCCCACAGGGACTAAGCTACGAGCAGTACTTC; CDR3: CASSPQGLSYEQYF
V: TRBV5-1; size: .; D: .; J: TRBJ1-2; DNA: TGCGCCAGCAGGAAGAGTTACGGCTACACCTTC; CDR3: CASRKSYGYTF
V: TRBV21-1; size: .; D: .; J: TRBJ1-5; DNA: TGTGCCAGCAGCAAGAGGTATCAGCCCCAGCATTTT; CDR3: CASSKRYQPQHF
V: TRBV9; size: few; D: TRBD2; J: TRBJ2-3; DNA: TGTGCCAGCAGCCTAGTAGGAGGGGCAGTCAGCGGGAGTGTTGTGTTAGATACGCAGTATTTT; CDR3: CASSLVGGAVSGSVVLDTQYF
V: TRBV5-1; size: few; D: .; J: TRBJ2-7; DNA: TGCGCCAGCAGCATTGGGACAAAAGCGTTGCAGTACTTC; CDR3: CASSIGTKALQYF
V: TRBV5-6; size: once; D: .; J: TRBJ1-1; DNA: TGTGCCAGCAGCTGGGGGGGCCTCAACACTGAAGCTTTCTTT; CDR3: CASSWGGLNTEAFF
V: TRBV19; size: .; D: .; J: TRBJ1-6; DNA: TGTGCCACTACGAAACGGACAGAAAACTATAATTCACCCCTCCACTTT; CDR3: CATTKRTENYNSPLHF
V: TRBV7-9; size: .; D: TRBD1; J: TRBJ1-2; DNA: TGTGCCAGCAGCTTGACAGGGCAAGGCTACACCTTC; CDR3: CASSLTGQGYTF